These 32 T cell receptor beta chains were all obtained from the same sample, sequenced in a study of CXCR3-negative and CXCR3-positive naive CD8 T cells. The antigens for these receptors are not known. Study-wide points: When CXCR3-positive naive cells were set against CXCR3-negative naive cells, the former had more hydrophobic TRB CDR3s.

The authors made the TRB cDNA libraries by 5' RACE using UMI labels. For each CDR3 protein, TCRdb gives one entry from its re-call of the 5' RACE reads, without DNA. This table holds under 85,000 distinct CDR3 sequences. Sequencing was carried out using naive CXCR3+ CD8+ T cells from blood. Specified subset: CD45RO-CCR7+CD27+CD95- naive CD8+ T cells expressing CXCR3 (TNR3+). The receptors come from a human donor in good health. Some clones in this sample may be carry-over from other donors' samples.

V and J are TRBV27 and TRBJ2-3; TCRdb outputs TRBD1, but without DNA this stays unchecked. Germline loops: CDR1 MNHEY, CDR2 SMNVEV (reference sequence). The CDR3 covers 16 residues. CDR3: CASSAPGLGGYDTQYF.

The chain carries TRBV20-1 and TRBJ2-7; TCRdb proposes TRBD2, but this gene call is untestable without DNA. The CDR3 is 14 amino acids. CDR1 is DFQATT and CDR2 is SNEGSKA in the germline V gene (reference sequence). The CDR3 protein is CSALLSSGPYEQYF.

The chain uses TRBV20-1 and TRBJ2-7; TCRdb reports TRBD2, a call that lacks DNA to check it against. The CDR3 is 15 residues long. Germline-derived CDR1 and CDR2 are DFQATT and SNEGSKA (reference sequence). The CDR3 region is CSARDRGRTVYEQYF.

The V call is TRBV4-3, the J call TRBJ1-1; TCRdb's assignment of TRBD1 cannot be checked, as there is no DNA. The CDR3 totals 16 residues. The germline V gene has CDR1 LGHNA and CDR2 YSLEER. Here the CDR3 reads CASSPGTGSYSTEAFF.

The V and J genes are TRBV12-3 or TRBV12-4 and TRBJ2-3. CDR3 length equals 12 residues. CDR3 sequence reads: CASTLVGDTQYF.

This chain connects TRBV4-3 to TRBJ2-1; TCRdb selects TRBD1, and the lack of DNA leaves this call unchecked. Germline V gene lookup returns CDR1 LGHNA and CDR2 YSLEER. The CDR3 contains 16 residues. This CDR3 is CASSPSGGQPDNEQFF.

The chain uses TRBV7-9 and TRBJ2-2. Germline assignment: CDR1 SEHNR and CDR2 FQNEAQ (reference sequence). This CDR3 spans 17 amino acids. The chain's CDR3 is CASSLPGYSANTGELFF.

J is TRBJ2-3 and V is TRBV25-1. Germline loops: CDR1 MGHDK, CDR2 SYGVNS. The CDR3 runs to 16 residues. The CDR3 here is CASSDPRTENTDTQYF.

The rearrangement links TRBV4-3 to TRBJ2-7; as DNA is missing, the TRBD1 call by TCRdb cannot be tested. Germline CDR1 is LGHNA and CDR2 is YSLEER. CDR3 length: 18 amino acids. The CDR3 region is CVSSQVGGPGQLSYEQYF.

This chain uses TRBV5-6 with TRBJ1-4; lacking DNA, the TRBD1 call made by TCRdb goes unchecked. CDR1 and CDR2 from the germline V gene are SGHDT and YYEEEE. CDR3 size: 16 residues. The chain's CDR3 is CASSVDRGPTNEKLFF.

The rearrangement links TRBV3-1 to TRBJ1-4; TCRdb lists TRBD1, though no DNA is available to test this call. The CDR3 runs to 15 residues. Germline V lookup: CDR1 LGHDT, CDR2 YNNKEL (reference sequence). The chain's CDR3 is CASSQAIRGNEKLFF. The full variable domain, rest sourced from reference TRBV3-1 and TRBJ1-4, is DTAVSQTPKYLVTQMGNDKSIKCEQNLGHDTMYWYKQDSKKFLKIMFSYNNKELIINETVPNRFSPKSPDKAHLNLHINSLELGDSAVYFCASSQAIRGNEKLFFGSGTQLSVL.

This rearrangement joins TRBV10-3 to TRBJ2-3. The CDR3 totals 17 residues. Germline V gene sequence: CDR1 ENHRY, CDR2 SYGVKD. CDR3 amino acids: CAISESGSGMGTDTQYF.

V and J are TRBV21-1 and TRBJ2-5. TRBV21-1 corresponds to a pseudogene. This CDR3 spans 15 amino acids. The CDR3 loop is CASSKARPNQETQYF.

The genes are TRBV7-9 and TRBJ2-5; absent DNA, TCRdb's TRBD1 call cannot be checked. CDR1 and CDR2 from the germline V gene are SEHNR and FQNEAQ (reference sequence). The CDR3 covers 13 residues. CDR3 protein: CAIDRAPLETQYF. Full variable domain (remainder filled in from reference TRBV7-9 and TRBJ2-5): DTGVSQNPRHKITKRGQNVTFRCDPISEHNRLYWYRQTLGQGPEFLTYFQNEAQLEKSRLLSDRFSAERPKGSFSTLEIQRTEQGDSAMYLCAIDRAPLETQYFGPGTRLLVL.

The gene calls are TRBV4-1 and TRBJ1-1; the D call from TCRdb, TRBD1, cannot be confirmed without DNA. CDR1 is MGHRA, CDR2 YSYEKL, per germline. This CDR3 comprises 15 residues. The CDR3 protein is CASSQAWTGNTEAFF.

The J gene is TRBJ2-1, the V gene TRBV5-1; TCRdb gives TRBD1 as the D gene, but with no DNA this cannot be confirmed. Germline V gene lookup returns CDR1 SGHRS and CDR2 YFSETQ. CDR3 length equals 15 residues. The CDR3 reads CASSTGTGAYNEQFF.

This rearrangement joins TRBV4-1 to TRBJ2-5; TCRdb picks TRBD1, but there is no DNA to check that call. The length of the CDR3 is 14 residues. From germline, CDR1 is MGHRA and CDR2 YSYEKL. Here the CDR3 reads CASSHPGGRETQYF.

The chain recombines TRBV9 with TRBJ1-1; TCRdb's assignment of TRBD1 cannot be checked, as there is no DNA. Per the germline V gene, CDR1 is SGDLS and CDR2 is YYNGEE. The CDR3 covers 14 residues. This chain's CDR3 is CASSVATGGTEAFF.

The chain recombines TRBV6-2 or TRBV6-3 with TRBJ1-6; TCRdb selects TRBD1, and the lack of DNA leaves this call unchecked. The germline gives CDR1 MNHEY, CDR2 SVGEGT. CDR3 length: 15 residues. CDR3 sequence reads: CASSTRDTYNSPLHF.

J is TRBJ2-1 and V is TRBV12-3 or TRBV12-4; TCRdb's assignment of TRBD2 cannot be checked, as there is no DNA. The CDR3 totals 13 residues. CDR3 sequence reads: CASTSTMHNEQFF.

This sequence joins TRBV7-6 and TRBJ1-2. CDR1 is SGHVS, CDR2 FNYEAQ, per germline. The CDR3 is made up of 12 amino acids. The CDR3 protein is CASSPALEGYTF.

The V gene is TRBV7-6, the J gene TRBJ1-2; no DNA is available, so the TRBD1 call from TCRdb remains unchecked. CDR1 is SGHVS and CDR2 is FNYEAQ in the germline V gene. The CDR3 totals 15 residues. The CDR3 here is CASSLSPGTNYGYTF.

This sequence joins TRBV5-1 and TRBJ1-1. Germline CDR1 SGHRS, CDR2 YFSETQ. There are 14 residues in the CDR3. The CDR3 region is CASSLGGMNTEAFF.

The CDR3 is CASSLAPPEVNEKLFF. This chain connects TRBV7-6 to TRBJ1-4. The CDR3 runs 16 residues. Germline-derived CDR1 and CDR2 are SGHVS and FNYEAQ.

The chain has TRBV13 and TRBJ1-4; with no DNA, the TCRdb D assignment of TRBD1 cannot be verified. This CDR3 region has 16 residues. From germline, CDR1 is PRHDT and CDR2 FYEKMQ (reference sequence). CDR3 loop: CASSPPTDRGNEKLFF.

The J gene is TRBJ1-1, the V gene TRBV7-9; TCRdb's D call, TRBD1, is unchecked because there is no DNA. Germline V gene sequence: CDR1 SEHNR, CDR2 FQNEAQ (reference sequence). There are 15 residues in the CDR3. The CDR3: CASSLAPGANTEAFF. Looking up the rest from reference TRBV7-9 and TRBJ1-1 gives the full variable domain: DTGVSQNPRHKITKRGQNVTFRCDPISEHNRLYWYRQTLGQGPEFLTYFQNEAQLEKSRLLSDRFSAERPKGSFSTLEIQRTEQGDSAMYLCASSLAPGANTEAFFGQGTRLTVV.

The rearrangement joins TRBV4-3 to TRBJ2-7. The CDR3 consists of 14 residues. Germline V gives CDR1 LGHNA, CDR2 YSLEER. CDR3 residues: CASSQAQGSYEQYF.

The CDR3 sequence: CAGQVAGNTEAFF. The chain joins TRBV6-2 or TRBV6-3 to TRBJ1-1. This CDR3 has 13 residues. The germline V gene encodes CDR1 MNHEY and CDR2 SVGEGT.

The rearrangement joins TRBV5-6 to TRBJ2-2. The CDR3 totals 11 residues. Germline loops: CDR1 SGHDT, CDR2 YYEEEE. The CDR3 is CASSLSGELFF.

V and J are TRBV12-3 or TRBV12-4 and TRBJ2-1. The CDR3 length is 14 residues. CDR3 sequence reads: CASSPGVFLNEQFF.

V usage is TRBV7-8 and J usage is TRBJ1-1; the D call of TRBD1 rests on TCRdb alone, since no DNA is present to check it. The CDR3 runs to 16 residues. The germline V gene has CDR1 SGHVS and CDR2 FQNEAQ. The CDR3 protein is CASSLARTGGLSEAFF.

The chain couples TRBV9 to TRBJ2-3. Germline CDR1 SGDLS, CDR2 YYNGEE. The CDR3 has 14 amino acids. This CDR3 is CASSPWGSTDTQYF.